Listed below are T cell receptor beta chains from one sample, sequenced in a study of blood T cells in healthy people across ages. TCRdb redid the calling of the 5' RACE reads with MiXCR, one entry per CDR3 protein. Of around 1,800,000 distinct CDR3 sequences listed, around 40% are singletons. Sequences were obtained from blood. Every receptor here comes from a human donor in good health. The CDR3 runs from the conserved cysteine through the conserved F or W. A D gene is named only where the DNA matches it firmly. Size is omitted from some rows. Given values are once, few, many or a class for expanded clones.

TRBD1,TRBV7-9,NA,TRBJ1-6,TGTGCCAGCAGGACCGGGACAGTAACGAATTCACCCCTCCACTTT,CASRTGTVTNSPLHF
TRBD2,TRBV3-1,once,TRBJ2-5,TGTGCCAGCAGCCAAGCGACTAGCGGGGGGGCCAGTGAGACCCAGTACTTC,CASSQATSGGASETQYF
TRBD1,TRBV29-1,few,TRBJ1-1,TGCAGCTTCAACCGGGACAGGACAACTAACGGAGCTTTCTTT,CSFNRDRTTNGAFF
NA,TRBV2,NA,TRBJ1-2,TGTGCCAGCAGTTATCGTACAGCTGACTATGGCTACACCTTC,CASSYRTADYGYTF
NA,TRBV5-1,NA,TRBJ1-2,TGCGCCAGCAGCGTCGGGACGTCGGATCTACGTGGCTACACCTTC,CASSVGTSDLRGYTF
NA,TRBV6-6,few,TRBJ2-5,TGTGCCAGCAGGTCCGACCCTCAAGAGACCCAGTACTTC,CASRSDPQETQYF
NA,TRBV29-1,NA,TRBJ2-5,TGCAGCGTTGAACAGACTACCGGGGAGACCCAGTACTTC,CSVEQTTGETQYF
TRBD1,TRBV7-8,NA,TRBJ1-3,TGTGCCAGCGGAGTAACAGGGGGCATGGGGAACACCATATATTTT,CASGVTGGMGNTIYF
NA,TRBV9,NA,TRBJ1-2,TGTGCCAGCAGCGCAAACCCTTTCCCCTATGGCTACACCTTC,CASSANPFPYGYTF
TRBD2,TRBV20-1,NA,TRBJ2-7,TGCAGTGCTCGAGAGGAAGCGGGGGGTTCCTACGAGCAGTACTTC,CSAREEAGGSYEQYF
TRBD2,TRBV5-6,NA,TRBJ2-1,TGTGCCAGCAGCTTGGATGCGGGGGGGCCTGAAAATGAGCAGTTCTTC,CASSLDAGGPENEQFF
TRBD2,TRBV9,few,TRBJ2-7,TGTGCCAGCAGCGTAGTGGGAGGGGACGAGCAGTACTTC,CASSVVGGDEQYF
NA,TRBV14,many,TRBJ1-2,TGTGCCAGCAGCGCGGTTAACTATGGCTACACCTTC,CASSAVNYGYTF
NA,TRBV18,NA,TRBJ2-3,TGTGCCAGCTCACCCCCGGATGATTACCTTCATACGCAGTATTTT,CASSPPDDYLHTQYF
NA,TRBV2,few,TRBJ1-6,TGTGCCAGCAGTGATAGGGCGGACTTAAGGTCACCCCTCCACTTT,CASSDRADLRSPLHF
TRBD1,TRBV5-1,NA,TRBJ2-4,TGCGCCAGCAGCTTGATATCCGGACAGGGGGCTGGAGAGCAGTACTTC,CASSLISGQGAGEQYF
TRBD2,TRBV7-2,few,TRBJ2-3,TGTGCCAGCAGCTTAGTCGCTCCAGCGGGGGTGGGAGATACGCAGTATTTT,CASSLVAPAGVGDTQYF
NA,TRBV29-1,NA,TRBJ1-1,NA,CSVAQGNYETFF
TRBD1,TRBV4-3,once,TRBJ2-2,TGCGCCAGCAGCCATGGGGACAGGCCGACCGGGGAGCTGTTTTTT,CASSHGDRPTGELFF
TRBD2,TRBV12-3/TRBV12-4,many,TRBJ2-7,TGTGCCAGCAGTTTCTCGGGGGGAATCAACGAGCAGTACTTC,CASSFSGGINEQYF
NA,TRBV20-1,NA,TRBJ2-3,TGCAGTGCTAGAGACCCGTTTCCCCTCACAGATACGCAGTATTTT,CSARDPFPLTDTQYF
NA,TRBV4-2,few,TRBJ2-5,TGTGCCAGCAGCCAAGAACGGAGGGAAGAGACCCAGTACTTC,CASSQERREETQYF
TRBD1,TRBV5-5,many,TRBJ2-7,TGTGCCAGCAGCTTGTCGGTCGGACAGGGAAACTACGAGCAGTACTTC,CASSLSVGQGNYEQYF
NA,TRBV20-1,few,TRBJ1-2,TGCAGTGCTAGAAGGGCGGGGGACTATGGCTACACCTTC,CSARRAGDYGYTF
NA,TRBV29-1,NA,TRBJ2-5,TGCAGCACCGAGGTTGTGGAGACCCAGTACTTC,CSTEVVETQYF
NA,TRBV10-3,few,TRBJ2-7,TGTGCCATCAGGGGTTCTTACGAGCAGTACTTC,CAIRGSYEQYF
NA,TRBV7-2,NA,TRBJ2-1,TGTGCCAGCAGCTTAGAGGGGACCACCTGCAATGAGCAGTTCTTC,CASSLEGTTCNEQFF
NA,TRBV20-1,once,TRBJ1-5,TGCAGTGCTACCCCAGGGAGTAGCAATCAGCCCCAGCATTTT,CSATPGSSNQPQHF
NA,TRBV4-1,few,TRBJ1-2,TGCGCCAGCAGCCAGGGGGATGCTGGCTATGGCTACACCTTC,CASSQGDAGYGYTF
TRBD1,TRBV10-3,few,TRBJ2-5,TGTGCCATCAGTGATGGGGGACAGGGTGGAGAGACCCAGTACTTC,CAISDGGQGGETQYF
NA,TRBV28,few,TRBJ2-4,TGTGCCAGCAGTTTAGGCTCGGACGGAGCCAAAAACATTCAGTACTTC,CASSLGSDGAKNIQYF
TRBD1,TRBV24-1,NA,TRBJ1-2,TGTGCCACCAGTGAACCCGGGACAGACTCTAACTATGGCTACACCTTC,CATSEPGTDSNYGYTF
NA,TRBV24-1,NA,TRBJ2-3,TGTGCCACCAGTGATTTGGGCAACAGCTTCACAGATACGCAGTATTTT,CATSDLGNSFTDTQYF
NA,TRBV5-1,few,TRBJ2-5,TGCGCCAGCAGCTTGGGTATGGGAAGGGATGAGACCCAGTACTTC,CASSLGMGRDETQYF
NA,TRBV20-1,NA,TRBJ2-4,TGCAGTGCTAGAGATTCAGGGACGGACATTCAGTACTTC,CSARDSGTDIQYF
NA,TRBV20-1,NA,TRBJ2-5,TGCAGTGCTAGAGATATCCCTTACGAGACCCAGTACTTC,CSARDIPYETQYF
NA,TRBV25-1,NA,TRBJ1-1,TGTGCCAGCGTCCTAAACGGCCCGGGGACTGAAGCTTTCTTT,CASVLNGPGTEAFF
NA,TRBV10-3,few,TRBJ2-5,TGTGCCATCAGTGCGGACCCCTCAGGGGAAGGGACCCAGTACTTC,CAISADPSGEGTQYF
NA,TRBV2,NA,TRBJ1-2,TGTGCCAGCAGGCCGACTGTTGGAAGAGAGGGTGGCTACACCTTC,CASRPTVGREGGYTF
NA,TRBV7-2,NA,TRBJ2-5,TGTGCCAGCAGTCGAGACAGCATCCAAGAGACCCAGTACTTC,CASSRDSIQETQYF
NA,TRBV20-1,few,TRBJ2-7,TGCAGTGCTCCCCTCCGACAGGCCCAGTCCTACGAGCAGTACTTC,CSAPLRQAQSYEQYF
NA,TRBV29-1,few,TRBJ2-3,TGCAGCGTTGTACAGGCTAGCACAGATACGCAGTATTTT,CSVVQASTDTQYF
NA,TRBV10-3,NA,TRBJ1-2,TGTGTCATCAGTGAGTTGGCCGAACGACGCTACACCTTC,CVISELAERRYTF
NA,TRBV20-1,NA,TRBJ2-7,TGCAGTGCCAGGGGAGCTTGGGGGCTCTCCTACGAGCAGTACTTC,CSARGAWGLSYEQYF
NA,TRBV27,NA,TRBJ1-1,TGTGCCAGCAGTTTATCGATTGAGGCCCTCCCGTTGGGGGGGCCCACTGAAGCTTTCTTT,CASSLSIEALPLGGPTEAFF
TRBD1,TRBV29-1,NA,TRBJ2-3,TGCAGCGTTGAAGGACAGGGTTGGGCAGATACGCAGTATTTT,CSVEGQGWADTQYF